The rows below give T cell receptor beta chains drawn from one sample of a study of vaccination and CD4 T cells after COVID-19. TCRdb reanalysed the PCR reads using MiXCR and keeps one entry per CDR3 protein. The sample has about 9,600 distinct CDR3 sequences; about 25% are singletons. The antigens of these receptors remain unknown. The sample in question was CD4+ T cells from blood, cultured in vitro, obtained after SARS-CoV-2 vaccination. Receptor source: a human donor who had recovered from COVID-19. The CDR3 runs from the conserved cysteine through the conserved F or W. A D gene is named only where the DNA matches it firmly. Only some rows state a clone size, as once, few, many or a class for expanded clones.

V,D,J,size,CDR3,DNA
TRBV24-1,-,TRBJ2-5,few,CATSDPPGYPWQETQYF,TGTGCCACCAGTGACCCTCCGGGGTACCCGTGGCAAGAGACCCAGTACTTC
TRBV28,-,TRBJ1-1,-,CATLPTSTEAFF,TGTGCCACACTCCCAACCAGCACTGAAGCTTTCTTT
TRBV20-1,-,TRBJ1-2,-,CSASKGNNYGYTF,TGCAGTGCTAGTAAGGGGAACAACTATGGCTACACCTTC
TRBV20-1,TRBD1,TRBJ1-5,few,CSAKEGTVNQPQHF,TGCAGTGCTAAAGAGGGGACAGTCAATCAGCCCCAGCATTTT
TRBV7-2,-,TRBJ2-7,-,CASTRRGSYEQYF,TGTGCCAGCACCAGAAGAGGGAGCTACGAGCAGTACTTC
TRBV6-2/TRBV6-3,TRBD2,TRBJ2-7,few,CASNRAGGTYEQYF,TGTGCCAGTAATCGAGCGGGAGGGACCTACGAGCAGTACTTC
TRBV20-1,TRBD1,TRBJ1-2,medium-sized,CSARDRVHYGYTF,TGCAGTGCTAGGGACAGGGTTCACTATGGCTACACCTTC
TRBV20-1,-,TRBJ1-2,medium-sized,CSARWTLQAPYTF,TGCAGTGCTAGGTGGACCCTACAGGCACCCTACACCTTC
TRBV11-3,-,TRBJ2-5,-,CASSLGGERETQYF,TGTGCCAGCAGCTTGGGCGGAGAAAGGGAGACCCAGTACTTC
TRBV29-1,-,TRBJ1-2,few,CSVESRVPGYTF,TGCAGCGTTGAAAGCAGGGTCCCTGGCTACACCTTC
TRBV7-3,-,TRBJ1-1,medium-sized,CASSLGWGEAFF,TGTGCCAGCAGCTTAGGCTGGGGGGAAGCTTTCTTT